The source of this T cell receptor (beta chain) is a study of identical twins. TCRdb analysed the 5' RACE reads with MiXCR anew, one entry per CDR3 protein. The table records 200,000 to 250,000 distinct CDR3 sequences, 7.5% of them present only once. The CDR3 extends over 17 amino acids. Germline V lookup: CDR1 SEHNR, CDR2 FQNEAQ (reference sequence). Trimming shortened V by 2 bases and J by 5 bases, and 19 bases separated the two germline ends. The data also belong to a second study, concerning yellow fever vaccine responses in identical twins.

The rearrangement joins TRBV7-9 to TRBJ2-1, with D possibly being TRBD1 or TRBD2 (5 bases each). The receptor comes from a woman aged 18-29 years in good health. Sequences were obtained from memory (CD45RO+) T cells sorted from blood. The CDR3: CASSLYLGAVGNNEQFF. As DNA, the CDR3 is TGTGCCAGCAGCTTATACCTCGGGGCGGTAGGGAACAATGAGCAGTTCTTC.